The T cell receptor beta chain described here comes from a study of Ad26.COV2.S vaccination and SARS-CoV-2 variants. Of note for this clone: Its antigen remains unknown.

Sequencing used immunoSEQ multiplex PCR; TCRdb keeps in-frame clones, though not all of them. The repertoire consists of roughly 380,000 clones, with roughly nine tenths occurring once and the leading ten covering around 4%. General observations from the study: For non-spike TCRs, breadth in vaccine recipients resembled that in placebo recipients.

The V gene lost 3 bases and the J gene lost 1 base, with 13 bases spanning the gap. The CDR3 sequence is 16 residues long. Germline V gene sequence: CDR1 SGDLS, CDR2 YYNGEE. The J gene is TRBJ2-2, the V gene TRBV9; D remains ambiguous. The material sequenced was peripheral blood, taken after recovery from COVID-19. The receptor was derived from a human donor who had recovered from COVID-19. CDR3 coding DNA: TGTGCCAGCAGCGCGAACCCGGCGGAGAACACCGGGGAGCTGTTTTTT. Amino acid sequence: CASSANPAENTGELFF.